This is a list of T cell receptor beta chains from one sample in a study of shared clonotypes between healthy human individuals. The data were produced by immunoSEQ multiplex PCR, yet TCRdb's version contains in-frame clones alone and is incomplete. The sample has more than 850,000 clones, 70% to 80% seen once. The sequenced sample consisted of memory CD4+ T cells from PBMCs. The receptors stem from a man aged 18 to 30 in good health. Some clones in this sample may be carry-over from other donors' samples. The CDR3 runs from the conserved cysteine through the conserved F or W. D genes are given only for firm matches. Size values are once, few and many counts, or a class for expanded clones, and some rows have none.

v_call,j_call,d_call,clone_size,cdr3_nt,cdr3_aa
TRBV6-6,TRBJ1-2,NA,NA,TGTGCCAGCAGTCCGACCACAGGGAACTATGGCTACACCTTC,CASSPTTGNYGYTF
TRBV28,TRBJ2-3,NA,NA,TGTGCCAGCAGGTCTACAGGGAACACAGATACGCAGTATTTT,CASRSTGNTDTQYF
TRBV5-8,TRBJ2-7,TRBD2,NA,TGTGCCAGCAGCTCCAGGGGAAGTACCCTAGCGGGAAGAACCTCCTACGAGCAGTACTTC,CASSSRGSTLAGRTSYEQYF
TRBV9,TRBJ1-1,NA,NA,TGTGCCAGCAGCGTAGGGGGTAACAGGATGAACACTGAAGCTTTCTTT,CASSVGGNRMNTEAFF
TRBV5-8,TRBJ2-1,NA,many,TGTGCCAGCCATTTCGGGACGGAGACCAATGAGCAGTTCTTC,CASHFGTETNEQFF
TRBV6-1,TRBJ2-2,TRBD1,NA,TGTGCCAGCAGTGTCTCGACAGGGGCCACCGGGGAGCTGTTTTTT,CASSVSTGATGELFF
TRBV28,TRBJ1-2,NA,NA,TGTGCCAGCAGTTCCGTCTATGGCTACACCTTC,CASSSVYGYTF
TRBV6-5,TRBJ1-1,NA,few,TGTGCCAGCAGTTACCGGACAGACACTGAAGCTTTCTTT,CASSYRTDTEAFF
TRBV11-2,TRBJ2-3,NA,NA,TGTGCCAGCAGCCCAAACACAGATACGCAGTATTTT,CASSPNTDTQYF
TRBV18,TRBJ1-4,NA,NA,TGTGCCAGCTCACCACCGGTTGGGGTTGGTGAAAAACTGTTTTTT,CASSPPVGVGEKLFF
TRBV28,TRBJ2-7,NA,once,TGTGCCAGCAGCCTCCGGGACCCGGGGCGCTACGAGCAGTACTTC,CASSLRDPGRYEQYF
TRBV10-3,TRBJ2-3,TRBD2,NA,TGTGCCATCGGGACTAGCGGGACGAATACGCAGTATTTT,CAIGTSGTNTQYF
TRBV5-8,TRBJ2-2,NA,once,TGTGCCAGCAGCTTGGTTTATTTTGAGACCGGGGAGCTGTTTTTT,CASSLVYFETGELFF
TRBV11-3,TRBJ2-1,NA,NA,TGTGCCAGCAGCCAAGGTAGGGGGGGACTGCAGTTCTTC,CASSQGRGGLQFF
TRBV19,TRBJ1-2,NA,NA,TGTGCCAGCATCCCTACAGGCACCACTAACTATGGCTACACCTTC,CASIPTGTTNYGYTF
TRBV7-9,TRBJ1-4,NA,NA,TGTGCCAGCAGGGTCGGGAGGCTAGGGGAAAAACTGTTTTTT,CASRVGRLGEKLFF
TRBV6-6,TRBJ1-5,NA,NA,TGTGCCAGCAGTTACGGGGGAAATCAGCCCCAGCATTTT,CASSYGGNQPQHF
TRBV7-9,TRBJ2-7,TRBD2,once,TGTGCCAGCACCGAGGCTAGCGGGAACTACGAGCAGTACTTC,CASTEASGNYEQYF
TRBV11-2,TRBJ2-2,TRBD2,NA,TGTGCCAGCAGCCCCGGGACTAGCCGCACCGGGGAGCTGTTTTTT,CASSPGTSRTGELFF
TRBV18,TRBJ2-7,TRBD1,NA,TGTGCCAGCTCACCGGGACAGGCCTACTACGAGCAGTACTTC,CASSPGQAYYEQYF
TRBV23-1,TRBJ1-3,TRBD1,NA,TGCGCCAGCAGTGACCGACAGGGGTTAGGAAACACCATATATTTT,CASSDRQGLGNTIYF
TRBV6-1,TRBJ1-2,TRBD1,NA,TGTGCCAGTGACCGGGACAGCTACTATGGCTACACCTTC,CASDRDSYYGYTF
TRBV28,TRBJ1-5,NA,NA,TGTGCCAGCACCAAACGAGGAGGGGGTCATCAGCCCCAGCATTTT,CASTKRGGGHQPQHF
TRBV6-1,TRBJ1-2,NA,NA,TGTGCCAGCAGTGAAGGGTTCGGCAGGGGTCGTGGCTACACCTTC,CASSEGFGRGRGYTF
TRBV9,TRBJ2-3,TRBD1,few,TGTGCCAGCAGCGTAGGACAGGGATGGGGCACAGATACGCAGTATTTT,CASSVGQGWGTDTQYF
TRBV6-5,TRBJ1-5,NA,NA,TGTGCCAGCAGACCCAGGCGGTTAAGCAATCAGCCCCAGCATTTT,CASRPRRLSNQPQHF
TRBV7-2,TRBJ2-7,TRBD2,NA,TGTGCCAGCAGCCATGGACTAGCGGGAGCCATAGGGTACGAGCAGTACTTC,CASSHGLAGAIGYEQYF
TRBV14,TRBJ2-1,TRBD1,once,TGTGCCAGCAGCCAAGATGTCGTCTGGGGACAGGGAAGCAATGAGCAGTTCTTC,CASSQDVVWGQGSNEQFF
TRBV7-9,TRBJ2-1,TRBD2,once,TGTGCCAGCAGCTTAGTTCGTGGCGGGAGGTTATGGGGCAATGAGCAGTTCTTC,CASSLVRGGRLWGNEQFF
TRBV28,TRBJ2-7,NA,NA,TGTGCCAGCAGTAGACCCGGGACTCTTTCCTACGAGCAGTACTTC,CASSRPGTLSYEQYF
TRBV9,TRBJ2-3,NA,NA,TGTGCCAGCAGCGTCCCCGGGACACCTAGCACAGATACGCAGTATTTT,CASSVPGTPSTDTQYF
TRBV9,TRBJ2-2,NA,NA,TGTGCCAGCAGCGTAGCTACTCAGGTCCCAAATACGGCGAACACCGGGGAGCTGTTTTTT,CASSVATQVPNTANTGELFF
TRBV30,TRBJ1-2,NA,NA,TGTGCCTGGAATCCGGCCAGAAACTATGGCTACACCTTC,CAWNPARNYGYTF
TRBV7-2,TRBJ1-1,NA,NA,TGTGCCAGCAGCTTCCTAGGGGGGGGAAACACTGAAGCTTTCTTT,CASSFLGGGNTEAFF
TRBV7-8,TRBJ2-3,NA,NA,TGTGCCAGCAGCTTCGGGTCCCACACAGATACGCAGTATTTT,CASSFGSHTDTQYF
TRBV30,TRBJ1-1,NA,NA,TGTGCCTGGAGGATTTGGACCGGGGCTGAAGCTTTCTTT,CAWRIWTGAEAFF
TRBV7-3,TRBJ2-1,NA,few,TGTGCCAGCAGCTTAACAGGCGAAGAGCAGTTCTTC,CASSLTGEEQFF
TRBV10-3,TRBJ2-1,NA,NA,TGTGCCATCAGTCCCGAAACTGAGCAGTTCTTC,CAISPETEQFF
TRBV5-1,TRBJ2-2,NA,NA,TGCGCCAGCAGCAGCCCAGGTAGAGGGGCGGTCGGGGAGCTGTTTTTT,CASSSPGRGAVGELFF
TRBV5-4,TRBJ1-1,TRBD1,NA,TGTGCCAGCAGCTGGGGGCAGGGACAGGGGGGCACTGAAGCTTTCTTT,CASSWGQGQGGTEAFF
TRBV4-1,TRBJ2-7,NA,NA,TGCGCCAGCAGCCAAGATACACCCTACGAGCAGTACTTC,CASSQDTPYEQYF